These 32 T cell receptor beta chains originate from one sample sequenced in a study of cytomegalovirus exposure and HLA in healthy donors. The primer mix had 60 Vbeta and 13 Jbeta primers. Some clones are missing from TCRdb's copy, which holds only in-frame ones; the method was immunoSEQ multiplex PCR. The data contain 150,000 to 200,000 clones, 60% to 80% of them seen just once; the ten biggest clones take up over 2%. The material sequenced was PBMCs. The origin of the receptors is a man in his 60s in good health and CMV-seronegative.

The J gene is TRBJ2-2, the V gene TRBV5-6, with 7 nucleotides matching TRBD1. V dropped 4 bases and J dropped 1; count of bases not matched to a gene: 4. The length of the CDR3 is 15 residues. Germline loops: CDR1 SGHDT, CDR2 YYEEEE. In DNA, the CDR3 is TGTGCCAGCAGCGCGGACAGGAGGAACACCGGGGAGCTGTTTTTT. It encodes CASSADRRNTGELFF.

The chain links TRBV9 to TRBJ1-1, with 8 nucleotides matching TRBD1. The CDR3 is 15 residues long. Germline trimming cut 3 bases from V and 4 bases from J; bases unmatched to any gene: 8. The germline gives CDR1 SGDLS, CDR2 YYNGEE. The CDR3 region has the DNA TGTGCCAGCAGCGCGCAGGGGGCGATAACCACTGAAGCTTTCTTT. Translation gives CASSAQGAITTEAFF. Filled out from reference TRBV9 and TRBJ1-1, the complete variable domain reads DSGVTQTPKHLITATGQRVTLRCSPRSGDLSVYWYQQSLDQGLQFLIQYYNGEERAKGNILERFSAQQFPDLHSELNLSSLELGDSALYFCASSAQGAITTEAFFGQGTRLTVV.

The DNA for the CDR3 is TGTGCCAGCAGTCGGGACAGGGACGGCTATGGCTACACCTTC. Encoded protein: CASSRDRDGYGYTF. The V call is TRBV2, the J call TRBJ1-2; 9 bases are shared with TRBD1. The CDR3 sequence is 14 residues long. From germline, CDR1 is SNHLY and CDR2 FYNNEI. Trimming removed 5 bases from V and 4 bases from J; junction bases left unmatched: 5.

V usage is TRBV6-5 and J usage is TRBJ1-5; D might be TRBD1 (6 bases). CDR1 is MNHEY and CDR2 is SVGAGI in the germline V gene. Trimming removed 2 bases at V and 9 bases at J, with 14 bases between. The CDR3 has 14 amino acids. The CDR3 sequence: CASSYDYRAAPQHF. CDR3 nucleotides: TGTGCCAGCAGTTACGACTACAGGGCGGCGCCCCAGCATTTT.

The chain carries TRBV6-1 and TRBJ1-2; weak D call: TRBD1 (5 bases). Trimming removed 2 bases from V and 4 bases from J, with 14 bases in between. CDR1 and CDR2 from the germline V gene are MNHNS and SASEGT. The CDR3 has 15 amino acids. CDR3 sequence reads: CASSESLVQVYGYTF. In nucleotides, the CDR3 is TGTGCCAGCAGTGAATCCCTGGTACAGGTCTATGGCTACACCTTC.

In its sample, this clone was seen a few times. The V gene is TRBV29-1, the J gene TRBJ2-3, with TRBD2 matching over 11 bases. Germline V gene data show CDR1 as SQVTM and CDR2 as ANQGSEA. J was trimmed by 0 bases and V by 7 bases; bases with no gene match: 6. The CDR3 length is 15 residues. DNA for the CDR3: TGCAGCGCCAGGACTAGCGGGTCTAGCACAGATACGCAGTATTTT. Its translation is CSARTSGSSTDTQYF.

The chain links TRBV29-1 to TRBJ2-2; TRBD1 matches 10 bases. The germline V gene has CDR1 SQVTM and CDR2 ANQGSEA. The CDR3 has 14 residues. Germline trimming cut 7 bases from V and 2 bases from J; bases unmatched to any gene: 4. The CDR3 DNA sequence: TGCAGCGCCCGACAGGGGGCCAACACCGGGGAGCTGTTTTTT. Its translation: CSARQGANTGELFF.

On this clone: Other DNA variants within this sample encode the same CDR3. The chain employs TRBV5-1 and TRBJ1-5, with D maybe TRBD1 (5 bases). The CDR3 has 15 amino acids. V was trimmed by 1 base and J by 6 bases, leaving 14 bases between them. CDR1 is SGHRS, CDR2 YFSETQ, per germline. The CDR3 here is CASSLQGDGGQPQHF. CDR3 nucleotide sequence: TGCGCCAGCAGCTTGCAAGGGGACGGGGGTCAGCCCCAGCATTTT.

The gene calls are TRBV6-1 and TRBJ1-4; TRBD1 agrees at 8 bases. V lost 2 bases to trimming and J lost 5 bases; unmatched junction nucleotides: 7. The germline CDR1 and CDR2 sequences are MNHNS and SASEGT. The CDR3 runs to 16 residues. CDR3 sequence reads: CASSEWQGALNEKLFF. CDR3 DNA: TGTGCCAGCAGTGAATGGCAGGGGGCCCTCAATGAAAAACTGTTTTTT.

This clone was detected a few times. The chain recombines TRBV29-1 with TRBJ2-5; TRBD1 aligns across 9 bases. The CDR3 contains 14 residues. Germline V gives CDR1 SQVTM, CDR2 ANQGSEA. The ends lost 4 bases at V and 4 bases at J; junction bases unmatched: 7. The CDR3 nucleotides are TGCAGCGTTGGAAGGACAGGGGACTTAGAGACCCAGTACTTC. It specifies CSVGRTGDLETQYF.

The CDR3, as DNA: TGTGCCAGCAGCGAGGGAACCTACTCTGGAAACACCATATATTTT. Its translation is CASSEGTYSGNTIYF. The chain carries TRBV11-3 and TRBJ1-3; the D is unclear. V was pared by 5 bases and J by 0 bases, with 11 bases between. The CDR3 is made up of 15 amino acids. CDR1 and CDR2 from the germline V gene are SGHNT and YENEEA.

This clone appeared once. This sequence joins TRBV19 and TRBJ1-2, with unresolved D. The CDR3 totals 12 residues. The V gene lost 4 bases and the J gene lost 3 bases, with 6 bases spanning the gap. Germline CDR1 reads LNHDA; CDR2 reads SQIVND (reference sequence). The CDR3 region is CASSNRDYGYTF. In nucleotides, the CDR3 is TGTGCCAGTAGTAACCGGGACTATGGCTACACCTTC. Supplemented by reference TRBV19 and TRBJ1-2, the full variable domain reads DGGITQSPKYLFRKEGQNVTLSCEQNLNHDAMYWYRQDPGQGLRLIYYSQIVNDFQKGDIAEGYSVSREKKESFPLTVTSAQKNPTAFYLCASSNRDYGYTFGSGTRLTVV.

Only a few counts were recorded for this clone. The gene calls are TRBV2 and TRBJ1-1; no clear D gene. This CDR3 contains 14 residues. V was trimmed by 8 bases and J by 4 bases, leaving 17 bases between them. From germline, CDR1 is SNHLY and CDR2 FYNNEI. The CDR3 region has the DNA TGTGCCAGCGCCTTTTATCAGGTGGGCACTGAAGCTTTCTTT. Translation gives CASAFYQVGTEAFF.

In the case of this clone: The junction does not match germline at one end; this may be a read error. The chain is built from TRBV7-7 and TRBJ1-1, with 9 positions matching TRBD1. The CDR3 runs 15 residues. Looked up from germline, CDR1 is SSHAT and CDR2 is FNYEAQ (reference sequence). The CDR3 DNA reads TGTGCTAGCAGCCCTATGGGACAGGGGAACACTGAAGCTTTCTTT. Its protein is CASSPMGQGNTEAFF. Looking up the rest from reference TRBV7-7 and TRBJ1-1 gives the full variable domain: GAGVSQSPRYKVTKRGQDVTLRCDPISSHATLYWYQQALGQGPEFLTYFNYEAQPDKSGLPSDRFSAERPEGSISTLTIQRTEQRDSAMYRCASSPMGQGNTEAFFGQGTRLTVV.

This clone came up once. This rearrangement joins TRBV7-9 to TRBJ2-7; 7 bases fit TRBD1. The CDR3 covers 16 residues. CDR1 is SEHNR and CDR2 is FQNEAQ in the germline V gene (reference sequence). J gave up 3 bases and V 4 bases, and 12 bases lay outside the gene matches. The DNA of the CDR3 is TGTGCCAGCAGCTCCAATGACAGGGTAAAAGGCTACGAGCAGTACTTC. It codes for CASSSNDRVKGYEQYF.

Comments on this clone: The junction does not match germline at one end; this may be a read error. The chain couples TRBV6-1 to TRBJ1-5; 7 bases agree with TRBD1. The germline V gene encodes CDR1 MNHNS and CDR2 SASEGT. This CDR3 region has 13 residues. The CDR3 DNA is TGTGCCAGCAGAGCCACAGGGGACGGGCCCCAGAATTTT. This codes for CASRATGDGPQNF.

The chain couples TRBV18 to TRBJ1-1, with 9 bases matching TRBD1. The CDR3 runs to 15 residues. Unmatched junction bases numbered 9, after V lost 6 bases and J lost 4 bases. Germline V lookup: CDR1 KGHSH, CDR2 LQKENI. The CDR3 nucleotides are TGTGCCAGCTCGTACTCCGGGACAGGGAGCACTGAAGCTTTCTTT. It is translated as CASSYSGTGSTEAFF.

CDR3 protein: CASSHSYEQYF. CDR3 nucleotide sequence: TGCGCCAGCAGCCATAGCTACGAGCAGTACTTC. The chain recombines TRBV5-1 with TRBJ2-7; D is ambiguous. V dropped 4 bases and J dropped 3 bases, with 5 bases sitting between them. The CDR3 spans 11 residues. The germline V gene has CDR1 SGHRS and CDR2 YFSETQ.

This chain uses TRBV7-9 with TRBJ2-7; no firm D call. V was shortened by 2 bases and J by 2 bases, with 10 bases between the two germline ends. Germline CDR1 is SEHNR and CDR2 is FQNEAQ (reference sequence). CDR3 length: 14 residues. CDR3 coding DNA: TGTGCCAGCAGCTTAAGTGGAGAAGCCTACGAGCAGTACTTC. Protein: CASSLSGEAYEQYF.

The rearrangement joins TRBV11-1 to TRBJ2-1; the match to TRBD2 covers 7 bases. The germline V gene encodes CDR1 SGHAT and CDR2 FQDESV (reference sequence). The CDR3 is 14 residues long. Losses at the gene ends were 5 bases for V and 10 bases for J; bases not matched to a gene: 11. Written as DNA, the CDR3 is TGTGCCAGCAGCCGCTTGACTAGCCCAGGGGAGCAGTTCTTC. Translated, it gives CASSRLTSPGEQFF.

The chain employs TRBV7-8 and TRBJ2-7, with D possibly matching TRBD1 (6 bases). V was trimmed by 5 bases and J by 7 bases, leaving 18 bases between them. CDR3 length: 14 residues. In germline, CDR1 is SGHVS, CDR2 FQNEAQ. This CDR3 is CASSLDRTFGEQYF. CDR3 nucleotides: TGTGCCAGCAGCCTCGACAGGACCTTTGGGGAGCAGTACTTC. Based on the CDR3 plus reference TRBV7-8 and TRBJ2-7, the full variable domain is GAGVSQSPRYKVAKRGQDVALRCDPISGHVSLFWYQQALGQGPEFLTYFQNEAQLDKSGLPSDRFFAERPEGSVSTLKIQRTQQEDSAVYLCASSLDRTFGEQYFGPGTRLTVT.

The chain couples TRBV7-2 to TRBJ2-5; possible D gene TRBD2, 7 bases. The V gene's germline CDR1 is SGHTA and CDR2 FQGNSA. The CDR3 has 16 amino acids. The germline V and J ends were trimmed by 5 bases and 5 bases, with 21 bases remaining between them. CDR3 sequence (DNA): TGTGCCAGCAGCCCACTAGCGACTCGAAGGGGGGAGACCCAGTACTTC. Its translation is CASSPLATRRGETQYF.

V gene TRBV7-6 combines with J gene TRBJ2-2; TRBD2 agrees at 13 bases. The CDR3 has 16 amino acids. Germline CDR1 SGHVS, CDR2 FNYEAQ. Trimming took 3 bases from V and 5 from J; bases not matched to a gene: 3. The CDR3 nucleotides read TGTGCCAGCAGCTTTTGGACTAGCGGGGGAACCGGGGAGCTGTTTTTT. It codes for CASSFWTSGGTGELFF.

The chain has TRBV2 and TRBJ1-2; TRBD1 is a possible D gene (5 bases). CDR1 SNHLY and CDR2 FYNNEI come from the germline V gene. Trimming shortened V by 7 bases and J by 6 bases, and 15 bases separated the two germline ends. The CDR3 sequence is 13 residues long. The CDR3, as DNA: TGTGCCAGCAATGGTGTAGGGGTGAATGGCTACACCTTC. Translation gives CASNGVGVNGYTF.

This chain connects TRBV5-1 to TRBJ2-1; D is undetermined. Germline-derived CDR1 and CDR2 are SGHRS and YFSETQ. This CDR3 is built from 16 residues. V was shortened by 0 bases and J by 5 bases, with 15 bases between the two germline ends. CDR3 in amino acids: CASSLAWVHRDNEQFF. In DNA, the CDR3 is TGCGCCAGCAGCTTGGCCTGGGTGCATCGGGACAATGAGCAGTTCTTC.

Points on this clone: The sample contains more than one DNA sequence encoding this CDR3. The chain links TRBV19 to TRBJ1-2; 10 positions match TRBD1. The CDR3 totals 15 residues. Per the germline V gene, CDR1 is LNHDA and CDR2 is SQIVND (reference sequence). J was trimmed by 2 bases and V by 6 bases; bases with no gene match: 6. CDR3 sequence (DNA): TGTGCCAGTAGAAGTCCGGGACAGGGGAACTATGGCTACACCTTC. This encodes CASRSPGQGNYGYTF.

The sample holds a few counts of this clone. The V and J genes are TRBV7-2 and TRBJ1-6; 9 nucleotides line up with TRBD1. The CDR3 runs 16 residues. V shed 2 bases, J shed 7 bases, and the junction held 6 bases outside the gene matches. The germline V gene encodes CDR1 SGHTA and CDR2 FQGNSA. CDR3 in amino acids: CASSLFDRGKNSPLHF. The CDR3 DNA reads as TGTGCCAGCAGCTTATTTGACAGGGGGAAGAATTCACCCCTCCACTTT.

The chain joins TRBV18 to TRBJ1-1; TRBD1 matches 8 bases. Trimming removed 1 base from V and 1 base from J; junction bases left unmatched: 2. This CDR3 has 15 residues. Germline V gene lookup returns CDR1 KGHSH and CDR2 LQKENI. The CDR3 here is CASSPRGQGNTEAFF. The DNA for the CDR3 is TGTGCCAGCTCACCACGAGGACAGGGGAACACTGAAGCTTTCTTT.

CDR3 DNA: TGTGCCAGCAGGATTAGCGGGAGTAGCACAGATACGCAGTATTTT. Amino acid sequence: CASRISGSSTDTQYF. V and J are TRBV6-1 and TRBJ2-3; 9 bases fit TRBD2. Looked up from germline, CDR1 is MNHNS and CDR2 is SASEGT. Trimming cost V 6 bases and J 0 bases; bases outside gene matches: 4. This CDR3 region has 15 residues.

A single count supports this clone. J is TRBJ2-1 and V is TRBV28, with 11 bases matching TRBD2. The J segment lost 7 bases and the V segment lost 3 bases, leaving 8 bases of the junction unmatched. Germline CDR1 is MDHEN and CDR2 is SYDVKM. This CDR3 contains 16 residues. CDR3 loop: CASSFTSGRTMNEQFF. The CDR3 nucleotides are TGTGCCAGCAGTTTCACTAGCGGGAGAACTATGAATGAGCAGTTCTTC.

The V gene is TRBV28, the J gene TRBJ1-5; D is unresolved. From germline, CDR1 is MDHEN and CDR2 SYDVKM. Trimming pared 3 bases from V and 1 base from J, leaving 7 bases between. The CDR3 contains 14 residues. DNA for the CDR3: TGTGCCAGCAGTTTGAACAAAAGCAATCAGCCCCAGCATTTT. Its translation: CASSLNKSNQPQHF. Complete variable domain (other parts from reference TRBV28 and TRBJ1-5): DVKVTQSSRYLVKRTGEKVFLECVQDMDHENMFWYRQDPGLGLRLIYFSYDVKMKEKGDIPEGYSVSREKKERFSLILESASTNQTSMYLCASSLNKSNQPQHFGDGTRLSIL.

The J gene is TRBJ2-3, the V gene TRBV4-2; D is perhaps TRBD2 (5 bases). This CDR3 spans 18 amino acids. The ends were cut back, 1 base at V and 0 bases at J, with 17 bases in the middle. Germline V lookup: CDR1 LGHNA, CDR2 YNFKEQ. As DNA, the CDR3 is TGTGCCAGCAGCCAAGTGTCTAGCCTCTCGGCTAGCACAGATACGCAGTATTTT. This sequence encodes CASSQVSSLSASTDTQYF.